This TCR beta chain emerged from a study of shared clonotypes between healthy human individuals. Assay used: immunoSEQ multiplex PCR; TCRdb lists only in-frame clones, some missing. This sample has 950,000 to 1,300,000 clones, with about 74% found just once. On this clone itself: As yet, its antigen is unknown.

CDR1 and CDR2 (germline): SGHRS, YFSETQ. After removal of 0 bases from V and 0 bases from J, the junction contained 9 bases not matched to a gene. The CDR3 totals 18 residues. Study conclusions and caveats: Estimated richness values were generally larger in naive subsets than in memory subsets.

Negatively enriched CD4+ T cells were divided by CD45RA into naive and memory. The TCR comes from a man between 18 and 35 years old in good health. The chain uses TRBV5-1 and TRBJ2-3; TRBD2 agrees at 8 bases. Sequenced sample: memory CD4+ T cells sorted from blood. Subset: CD45RA-negative fraction. The CDR3 coding sequence is TGCGCCAGCAGCTTGGGAACGGGAGGGCCGGTGAGCACAGATACGCAGTATTTT. Its protein product is CASSLGTGGPVSTDTQYF.